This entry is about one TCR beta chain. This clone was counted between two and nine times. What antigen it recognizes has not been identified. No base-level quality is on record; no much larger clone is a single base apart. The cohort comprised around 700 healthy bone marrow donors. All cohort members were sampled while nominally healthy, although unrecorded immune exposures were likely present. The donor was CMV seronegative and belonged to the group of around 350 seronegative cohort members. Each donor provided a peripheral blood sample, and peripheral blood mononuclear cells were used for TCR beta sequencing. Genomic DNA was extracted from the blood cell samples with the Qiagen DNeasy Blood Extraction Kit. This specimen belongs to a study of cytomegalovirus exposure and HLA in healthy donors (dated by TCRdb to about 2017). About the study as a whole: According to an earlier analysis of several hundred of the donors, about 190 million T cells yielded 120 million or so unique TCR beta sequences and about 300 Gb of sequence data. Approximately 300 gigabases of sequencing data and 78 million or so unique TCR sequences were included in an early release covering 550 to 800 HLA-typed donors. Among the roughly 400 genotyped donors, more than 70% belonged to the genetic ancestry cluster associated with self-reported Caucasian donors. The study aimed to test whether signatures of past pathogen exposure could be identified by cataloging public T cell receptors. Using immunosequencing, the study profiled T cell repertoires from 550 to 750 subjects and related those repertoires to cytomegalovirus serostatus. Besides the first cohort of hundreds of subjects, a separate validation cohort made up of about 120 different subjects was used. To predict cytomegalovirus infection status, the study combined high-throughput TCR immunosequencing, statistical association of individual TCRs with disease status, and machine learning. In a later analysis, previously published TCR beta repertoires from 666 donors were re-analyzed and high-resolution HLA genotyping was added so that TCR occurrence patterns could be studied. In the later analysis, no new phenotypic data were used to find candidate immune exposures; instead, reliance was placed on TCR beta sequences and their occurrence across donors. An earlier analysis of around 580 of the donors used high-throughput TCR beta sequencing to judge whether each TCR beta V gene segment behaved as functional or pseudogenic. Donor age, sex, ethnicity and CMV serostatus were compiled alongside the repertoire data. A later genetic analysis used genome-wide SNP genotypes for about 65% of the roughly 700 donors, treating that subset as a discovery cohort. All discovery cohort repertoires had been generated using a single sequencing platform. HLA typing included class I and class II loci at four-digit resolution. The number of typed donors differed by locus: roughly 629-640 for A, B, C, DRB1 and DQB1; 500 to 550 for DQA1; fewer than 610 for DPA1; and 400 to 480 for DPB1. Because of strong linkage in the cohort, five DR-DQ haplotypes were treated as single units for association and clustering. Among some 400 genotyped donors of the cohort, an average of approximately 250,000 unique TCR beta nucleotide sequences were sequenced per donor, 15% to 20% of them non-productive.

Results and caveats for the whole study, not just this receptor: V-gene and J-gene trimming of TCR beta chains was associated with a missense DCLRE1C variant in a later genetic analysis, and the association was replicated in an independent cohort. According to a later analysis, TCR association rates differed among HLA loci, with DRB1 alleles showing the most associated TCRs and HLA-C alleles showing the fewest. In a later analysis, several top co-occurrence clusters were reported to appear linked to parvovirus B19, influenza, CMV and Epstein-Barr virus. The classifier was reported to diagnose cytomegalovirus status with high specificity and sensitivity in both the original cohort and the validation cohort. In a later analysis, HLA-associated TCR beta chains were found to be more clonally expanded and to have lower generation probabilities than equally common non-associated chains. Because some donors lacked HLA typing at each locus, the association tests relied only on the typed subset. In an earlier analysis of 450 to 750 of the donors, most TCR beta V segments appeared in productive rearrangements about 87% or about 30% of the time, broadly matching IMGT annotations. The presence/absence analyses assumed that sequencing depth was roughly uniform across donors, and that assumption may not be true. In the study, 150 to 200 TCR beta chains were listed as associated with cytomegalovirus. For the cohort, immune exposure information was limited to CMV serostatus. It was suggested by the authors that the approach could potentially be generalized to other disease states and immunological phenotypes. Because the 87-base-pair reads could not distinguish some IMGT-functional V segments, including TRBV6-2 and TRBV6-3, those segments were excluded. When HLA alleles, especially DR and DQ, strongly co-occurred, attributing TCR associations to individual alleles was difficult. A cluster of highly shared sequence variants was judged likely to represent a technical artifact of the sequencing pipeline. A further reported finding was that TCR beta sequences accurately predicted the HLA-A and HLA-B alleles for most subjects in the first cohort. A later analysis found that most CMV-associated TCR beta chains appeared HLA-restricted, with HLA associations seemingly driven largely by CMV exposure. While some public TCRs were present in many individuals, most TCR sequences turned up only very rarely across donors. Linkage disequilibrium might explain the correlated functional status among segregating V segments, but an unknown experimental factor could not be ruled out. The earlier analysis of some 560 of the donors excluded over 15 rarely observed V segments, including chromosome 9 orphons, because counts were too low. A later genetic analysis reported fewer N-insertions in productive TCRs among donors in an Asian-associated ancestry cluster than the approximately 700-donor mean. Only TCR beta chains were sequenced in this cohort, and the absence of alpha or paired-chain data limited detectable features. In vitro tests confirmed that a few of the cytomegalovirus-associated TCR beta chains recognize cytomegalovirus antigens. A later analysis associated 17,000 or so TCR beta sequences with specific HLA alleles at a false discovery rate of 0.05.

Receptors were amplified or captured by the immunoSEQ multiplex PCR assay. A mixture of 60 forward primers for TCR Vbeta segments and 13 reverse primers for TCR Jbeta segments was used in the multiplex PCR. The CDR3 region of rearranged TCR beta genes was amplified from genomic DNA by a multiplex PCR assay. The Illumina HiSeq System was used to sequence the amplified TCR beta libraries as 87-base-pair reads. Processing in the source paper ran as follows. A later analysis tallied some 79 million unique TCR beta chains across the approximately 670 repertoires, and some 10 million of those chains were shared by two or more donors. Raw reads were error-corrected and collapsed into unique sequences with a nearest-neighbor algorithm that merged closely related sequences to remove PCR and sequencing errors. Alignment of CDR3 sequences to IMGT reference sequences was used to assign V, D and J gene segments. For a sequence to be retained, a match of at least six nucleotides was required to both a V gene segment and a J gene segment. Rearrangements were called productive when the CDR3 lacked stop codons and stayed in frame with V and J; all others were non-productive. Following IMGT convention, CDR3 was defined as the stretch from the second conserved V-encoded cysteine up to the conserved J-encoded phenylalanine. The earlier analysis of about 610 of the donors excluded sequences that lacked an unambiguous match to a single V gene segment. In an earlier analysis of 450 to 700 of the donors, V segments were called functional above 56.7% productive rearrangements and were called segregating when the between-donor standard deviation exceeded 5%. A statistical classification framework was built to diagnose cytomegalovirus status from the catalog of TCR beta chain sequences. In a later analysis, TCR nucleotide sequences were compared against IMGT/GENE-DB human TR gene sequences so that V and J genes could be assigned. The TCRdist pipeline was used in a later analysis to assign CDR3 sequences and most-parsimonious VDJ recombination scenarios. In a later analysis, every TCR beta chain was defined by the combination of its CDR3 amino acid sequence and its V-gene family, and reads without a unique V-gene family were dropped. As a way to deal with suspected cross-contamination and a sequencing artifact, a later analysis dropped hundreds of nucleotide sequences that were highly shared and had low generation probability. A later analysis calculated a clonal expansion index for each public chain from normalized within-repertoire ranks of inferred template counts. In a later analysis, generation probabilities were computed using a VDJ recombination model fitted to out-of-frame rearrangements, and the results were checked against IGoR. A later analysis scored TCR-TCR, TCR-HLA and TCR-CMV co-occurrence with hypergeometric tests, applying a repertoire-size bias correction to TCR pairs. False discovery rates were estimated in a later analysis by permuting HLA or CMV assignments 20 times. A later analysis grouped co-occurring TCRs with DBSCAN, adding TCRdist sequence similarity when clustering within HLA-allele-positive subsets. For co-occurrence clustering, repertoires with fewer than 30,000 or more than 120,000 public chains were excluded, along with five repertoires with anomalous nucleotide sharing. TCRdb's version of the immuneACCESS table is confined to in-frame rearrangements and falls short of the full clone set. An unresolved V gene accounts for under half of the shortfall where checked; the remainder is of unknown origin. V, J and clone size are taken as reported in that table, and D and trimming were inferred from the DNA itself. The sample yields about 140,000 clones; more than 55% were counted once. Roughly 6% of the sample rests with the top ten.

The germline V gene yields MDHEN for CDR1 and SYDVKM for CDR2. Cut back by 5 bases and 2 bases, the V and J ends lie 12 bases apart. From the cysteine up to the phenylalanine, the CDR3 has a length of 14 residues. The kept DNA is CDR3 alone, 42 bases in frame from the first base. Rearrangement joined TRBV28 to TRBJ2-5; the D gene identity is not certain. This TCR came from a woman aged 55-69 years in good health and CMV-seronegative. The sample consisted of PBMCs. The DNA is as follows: TGTGCCAGCAGTCGGTGGGCTGGACAAGAGACCCAGTACTTC. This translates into CASSRWAGQETQYF. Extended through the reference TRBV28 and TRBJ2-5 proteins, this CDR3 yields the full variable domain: DVKVTQSSRYLVKRTGEKVFLECVQDMDHENMFWYRQDPGLGLRLIYFSYDVKMKEKGDIPEGYSVSREKKERFSLILESASTNQTSMYLCASSRWAGQETQYFGPGTRLLVL.